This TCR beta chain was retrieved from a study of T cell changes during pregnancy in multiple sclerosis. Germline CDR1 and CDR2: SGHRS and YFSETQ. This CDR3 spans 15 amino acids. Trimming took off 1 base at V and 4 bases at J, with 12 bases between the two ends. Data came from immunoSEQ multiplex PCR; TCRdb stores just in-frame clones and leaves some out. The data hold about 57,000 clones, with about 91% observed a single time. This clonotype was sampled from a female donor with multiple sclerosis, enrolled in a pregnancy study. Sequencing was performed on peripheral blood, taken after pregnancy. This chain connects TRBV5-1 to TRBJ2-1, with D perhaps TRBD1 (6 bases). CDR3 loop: CASSLMGTLYNEQFF. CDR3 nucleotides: TGCGCCAGCAGCTTGATGGGGACATTATACAATGAGCAGTTCTTC.